One sample yielded the 11 T cell receptor beta chains listed below, sequenced in a study of CD8+ T cells in alopecia areata. Treatment: oral pan-JAK inhibitor, 5-10 mg twice daily. Reverse transcription of extracted RNA yielded cDNA, which provided the sequencing template. The data were produced by immunoSEQ multiplex PCR, yet TCRdb's version contains in-frame clones alone and is incomplete. The sample gives over 250,000 clones, about three fifths of which show up once; 0.75% to 0.95% is in the top ten. The sample here was CD4+ T cells sorted from blood, taken at week 52, from a patient treated with tofacitinib. Receptors were obtained from a human donor with alopecia areata.

This clone occurred a few times. The rearrangement links TRBV7-9 to TRBJ1-1; D is possibly TRBD1 (5 bases). Looked up from germline, CDR1 is SEHNR and CDR2 is FQNEAQ (reference sequence). This CDR3 has 14 amino acids. The V end was cut by 5 bases, the J end by 4 bases, with 14 bases between. The chain's CDR3 is CASSQDNLGTEAFF. CDR3 nucleotides: TGTGCCAGCAGCCAGGACAATTTGGGCACTGAAGCTTTCTTT.

This rearrangement joins TRBV25-1 to TRBJ1-5, with a weak D call TRBD1 (5 bases). Germline loops: CDR1 MGHDK, CDR2 SYGVNS. V dropped 1 base and J dropped 15 bases, with 16 bases sitting between them. The CDR3 is 13 residues long. For the CDR3, the DNA is TGTGCCAGCAGTGAATCGGGGAGGGGTCCCGCGCATTTT. Amino acids: CASSESGRGPAHF.

The rearrangement joins TRBV11-2 to TRBJ1-2, with D perhaps TRBD1 (5 bases). CDR3 length: 14 residues. Deletions cut 7 bases from V and 2 bases from J, with 14 bases between. Germline CDR1 SGHAT, CDR2 FQNNGV. The chain's CDR3 is CASTNWGRNYGYTF. CDR3 DNA: TGTGCCAGCACCAACTGGGGGAGAAACTATGGCTACACCTTC.

The chain recombines TRBV9 with TRBJ2-3; D may be TRBD2 (5 bases). Germline CDR1 reads SGDLS; CDR2 reads YYNGEE. The ends were cut back, 3 bases at V and 4 bases at J, with 9 bases in the middle. The CDR3 runs to 13 residues. The chain's CDR3 is CASSAGSPDTQYF. CDR3 bases: TGTGCCAGCAGCGCGGGATCTCCAGATACGCAGTATTTT.

This rearrangement joins TRBV2 to TRBJ2-5; D ambiguous. The CDR3 covers 13 residues. CDR1 is SNHLY, CDR2 FYNNEI, per germline. The V and J ends lost 6 bases and 2 bases respectively, with 10 bases between them. CDR3 sequence (DNA): TGTGCCAGCAGCCCACTTACACAAGAGACCCAGTACTTC. This gives the protein CASSPLTQETQYF.

The chain links TRBV30 to TRBJ1-2; D is undetermined. The length of the CDR3 is 12 residues. V lost 2 bases and J 8 bases, leaving 12 bases between the germline ends. Germline V gene data show CDR1 as GTSNPN and CDR2 as SVGIG (reference sequence). The CDR3 nucleotides read TGTGCCTGGAGTAAAACAGTGGAAGGCTACACCTTC. Translated, it gives CAWSKTVEGYTF.

CDR3 nucleotide sequence: TGCAGCGTTCCCCGTACAGACGGCTACACCTTC. This encodes CSVPRTDGYTF. The chain carries TRBV29-1 and TRBJ1-2; D not resolved. This CDR3 has 11 amino acids. Looked up from germline, CDR1 is SQVTM and CDR2 is ANQGSEA. Trimming took 5 bases from V and 8 from J, leaving 12 bases between them.

The gene calls are TRBV6-5 and TRBJ2-1; 7 nucleotides align to TRBD1. Per the germline V gene, CDR1 is MNHEY and CDR2 is SVGAGI. This CDR3 region has 14 residues. The trim removed 7 bases at V and 3 bases at J, leaving 6 bases unmatched. The CDR3, as DNA: TGTGCCAGCAAAGACAGGGCTATCTACAATGAGCAGTTCTTC. This encodes CASKDRAIYNEQFF.

The sample holds one count of this clone. V is TRBV29-1 and J is TRBJ2-2; D uncertain. The germline V gene encodes CDR1 SQVTM and CDR2 ANQGSEA. Trimming pared 6 bases from V and 5 bases from J, leaving 7 bases between. This CDR3 spans 11 amino acids. The chain's CDR3 is CSVSVTGELFF. CDR3 in DNA: TGCAGCGTGTCAGTAACCGGGGAGCTGTTTTTT.

The rearrangement uses TRBV4-1 and TRBJ2-5; D not certain. Germline V gives CDR1 MGHRA, CDR2 YSYEKL. V shed 1 base and J shed 1 base, with 13 bases lying between them. This CDR3 is 16 amino acids long. CDR3 amino acids: CASSQGNGEGQETQYF. The CDR3 DNA reads TGCGCCAGCAGCCAAGGGAATGGCGAAGGCCAAGAGACCCAGTACTTC.

The chain has TRBV7-2 and TRBJ2-1; 8 positions agree with TRBD2. CDR3 length: 17 residues. Looked up from germline, CDR1 is SGHTA and CDR2 is FQGNSA. With V trimmed by 3 bases and J by 7 bases, 14 bases remained unmatched. Here the CDR3 reads CASSFAGTRATPNEQFF. The CDR3 nucleotides read TGTGCCAGCAGCTTCGCCGGGACTAGGGCCACTCCAAATGAGCAGTTCTTC. The full variable domain, rest sourced from reference TRBV7-2 and TRBJ2-1, is GAGVSQSPSNKVTEKGKDVELRCDPISGHTALYWYRQSLGQGLEFLIYFQGNSAPDKSGLPSDRFSAERTGGSVSTLTIQRTQQEDSAVYLCASSFAGTRATPNEQFFGPGTRLTVL.